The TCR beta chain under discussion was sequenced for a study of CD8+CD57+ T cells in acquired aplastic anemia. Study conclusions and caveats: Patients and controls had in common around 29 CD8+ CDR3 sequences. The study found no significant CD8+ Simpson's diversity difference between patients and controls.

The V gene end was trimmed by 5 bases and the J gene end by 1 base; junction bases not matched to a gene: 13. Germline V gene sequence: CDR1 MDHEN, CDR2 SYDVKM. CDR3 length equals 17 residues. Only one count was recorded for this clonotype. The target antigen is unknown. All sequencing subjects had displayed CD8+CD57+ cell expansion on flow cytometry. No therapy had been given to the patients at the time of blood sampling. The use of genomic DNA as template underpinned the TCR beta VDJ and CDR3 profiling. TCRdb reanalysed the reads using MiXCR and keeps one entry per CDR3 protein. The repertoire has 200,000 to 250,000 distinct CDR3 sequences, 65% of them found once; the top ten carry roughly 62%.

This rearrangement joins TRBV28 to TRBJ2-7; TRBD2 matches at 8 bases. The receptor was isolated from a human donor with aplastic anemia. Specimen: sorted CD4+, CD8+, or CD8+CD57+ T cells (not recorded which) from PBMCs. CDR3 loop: CASSPRAWRGVSYEQYF. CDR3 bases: TGTGCCAGCAGTCCCCGTGCGTGGCGGGGGGTTTCCTACGAGCAGTACTTC.